The rows below give T cell receptor beta chains drawn from one sample of a study of CD4 T cells in relation to SARS-CoV-2 and coronaviruses. Generated by immunoSEQ multiplex PCR, the TCRdb table keeps only in-frame clones and is missing some. The sample includes 55,000 to 75,000 clones, around 86% seen only once; the top ten take about 1.6%. The sequenced sample was memory CD4+ T cells from PBMCs. The receptor set was obtained from a human donor in good health. Both conserved end residues are part of each CDR3. The D gene is left open where the match is weak. Rows may omit the clone size; those that give it use once, few, many or a size class.

D gene | clone size | J gene | V gene | CDR3 length | CDR3 DNA | CDR3 protein
TRBD1 | - | TRBJ1-2 | TRBV30 | 13 | TGTGCCTGGAGTCCCGGGACAGGGGTCGGCTACACCTTC | CAWSPGTGVGYTF
- | - | TRBJ2-6 | TRBV5-1 | 15 | TGCGCCAGCAGCTGGCAGGGTACTGGGGCCAACGTCCTGACTTTC | CASSWQGTGANVLTF
TRBD1 | - | TRBJ1-3 | TRBV28 | 15 | TGTGCCAGCAGTACGCCTAGGGGGCCTGGAAACACCATATATTTT | CASSTPRGPGNTIYF
- | once | TRBJ1-4 | TRBV28 | 14 | TGTGCCAGCAGTTCCGGGACAACAGATGAAAAACTGTTTTTT | CASSSGTTDEKLFF
- | - | TRBJ1-2 | TRBV12-3/TRBV12-4 | 12 | TGTGCCAGCAGTACCGAAAGGTATGGCTACACCTTC | CASSTERYGYTF
TRBD2 | - | TRBJ2-5 | TRBV5-1 | 16 | TGCGCCAGCAGCCTCGAACTAGCGGGGGGGCCAGAGACCCAGTACTTC | CASSLELAGGPETQYF
TRBD2 | - | TRBJ2-1 | TRBV27 | 15 | TGTGCCAGCAGTTTAAGTGGGACTAGCGGGAGGGAGCAGTTCTTC | CASSLSGTSGREQFF
- | few | TRBJ2-5 | TRBV25-1 | 12 | TGTGCCAGCAGTGGGGGGATCGAGACCCAGTACTTC | CASSGGIETQYF
- | - | TRBJ1-1 | TRBV4-1 | 14 | TGCGCCAGCAGCGGCCCTACTACAGGAACTGAAGCTTTCTTT | CASSGPTTGTEAFF
TRBD1 | - | TRBJ1-1 | TRBV19 | 17 | TGTGCCAGTAGTCCGTTAACGAGGGGACAGGGGAACACTGAAGCTTTCTTT | CASSPLTRGQGNTEAFF
- | - | TRBJ1-2 | TRBV30 | 13 | TGTGCCTGGAGTGTGAGGGGCACCTATGGCTACACCTTC | CAWSVRGTYGYTF
- | - | TRBJ2-3 | TRBV9 | 12 | TGTGCCAGCAGCATTACTACAGATACGCAGTATTTT | CASSITTDTQYF
- | once | TRBJ2-1 | TRBV7-9 | 12 | TGTGCCAGCAGCTTGATGGGACGTGAGCAGTTCTTC | CASSLMGREQFF
- | - | TRBJ2-2 | TRBV7-9 | 16 | TGTGCCAGCAGCATCCTACCAGGGGAGGACACCGGGGAGCTGTTTTTT | CASSILPGEDTGELFF
TRBD1 | - | TRBJ2-2 | TRBV6-1 | 16 | TGTGCCAGCAGTGGCCAGGGGGCGCGGGACACCGGGGAGCTGTTTTTT | CASSGQGARDTGELFF
- | - | TRBJ1-1 | TRBV7-9 | 13 | TGTGCCAGCAGCCCATTGGGGAACACTGAAGCTTTCTTT | CASSPLGNTEAFF
- | once | TRBJ2-1 | TRBV7-9 | 13 | TGTGCCAGCAGCCCGGACAGAAACAATGAGCAGTTCTTC | CASSPDRNNEQFF
- | - | TRBJ1-5 | TRBV5-6 | 14 | TGTGCCAGCAGCCTAAGACAAGGTGGTGGGCCCCAGCATTTT | CASSLRQGGGPQHF
- | - | TRBJ2-7 | TRBV19 | 11 | TGTGCCAGTAGGAGCGCCTACGAGCAGTACTTC | CASRSAYEQYF
TRBD1 | - | TRBJ1-1 | TRBV18 | 14 | TGTGCCAGCTCACCAGCGGCAGGGGGGACTGAAGCTTTCTTT | CASSPAAGGTEAFF
- | - | TRBJ2-1 | TRBV5-1 | 13 | TGCGCCAGCAGCTTGAGGGCCAACAATGAGCAGTTCTTC | CASSLRANNEQFF
- | once | TRBJ2-6 | TRBV5-4 | 17 | TGTGCCAGCAACTACCTACCGCGTGTGGTGGGGGCCAACGTCCTGACTTTC | CASNYLPRVVGANVLTF
- | - | TRBJ2-7 | TRBV6-5 | 14 | TGTGCCAGCACCCTAGGTCGAGAGCCCTACGAGCAGTACTTC | CASTLGREPYEQYF
- | - | TRBJ2-5 | TRBV5-4 | 14 | TGTGCCAGCAGCTTAAGACATCCCCAAGAGACCCAGTACTTC | CASSLRHPQETQYF
- | - | TRBJ2-6 | TRBV5-1 | 14 | TGCGCCAGCAGCCGCGACTCTGGGGCCAACGTCCTGACTTTC | CASSRDSGANVLTF
- | - | TRBJ1-1 | TRBV27 | 12 | TGTGCCAGCAGGCGGGAGAACACTGAAGCTTTCTTT | CASRRENTEAFF
- | - | TRBJ2-3 | TRBV12-3/TRBV12-4 | 13 | TGTGCCAGCAGTGAACTGCTTGTGGATACGCAGTATTTT | CASSELLVDTQYF
TRBD2 | - | TRBJ2-1 | TRBV2 | 15 | TGTGCCAGCAGTGACTCTAGCGGGAGAAGCAATGAGCAGTTCTTC | CASSDSSGRSNEQFF
TRBD1 | once | TRBJ2-5 | TRBV7-9 | 15 | TGTGCCAGCAGCCCAGCTGACAGGGGTTATGAGACCCAGTACTTC | CASSPADRGYETQYF
TRBD1 | once | TRBJ1-2 | TRBV6-5 | 14 | TGTGCCAGCAGTCAGACGACAGGGGGCCATGGCTACACCTTC | CASSQTTGGHGYTF
TRBD1 | - | TRBJ2-2 | TRBV19 | 14 | TGTGCCAGTCGGGGGACAGGGGTAACGGGGGAGCTGTTTTTT | CASRGTGVTGELFF
- | - | TRBJ2-1 | TRBV9 | 16 | TGTGCCAGCAGCGTATCCCCACGGGAGCCCCATCATGAGCAGTTCTTC | CASSVSPREPHHEQFF
TRBD1 | - | TRBJ1-3 | TRBV7-9 | 16 | TGTGCCAGCAGCTTAAAGGAGGGGGCAGATGGAAACACCATATATTTT | CASSLKEGADGNTIYF
TRBD1 | - | TRBJ1-4 | TRBV3-1/TRBV3-2 | 15 | TGTGCCAGCAGCCAACTGACAGGGACAGAAGAAAAACTGTTTTTT | CASSQLTGTEEKLFF
- | - | TRBJ1-6 | TRBV9 | 19 | TGTGCCAGCAGCGGACGCACATCTACCCTTGACCCCTATAATTCACCCCTCCACTTT | CASSGRTSTLDPYNSPLHF